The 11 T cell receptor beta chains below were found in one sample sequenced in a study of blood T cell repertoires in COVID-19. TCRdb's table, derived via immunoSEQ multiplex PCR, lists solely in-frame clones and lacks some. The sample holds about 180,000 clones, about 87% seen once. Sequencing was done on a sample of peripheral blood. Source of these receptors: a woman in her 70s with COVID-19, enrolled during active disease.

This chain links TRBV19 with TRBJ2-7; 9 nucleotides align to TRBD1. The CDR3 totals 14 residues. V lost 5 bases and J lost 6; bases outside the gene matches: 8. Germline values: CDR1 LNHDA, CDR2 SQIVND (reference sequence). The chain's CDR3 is CASSVLGQGGEQYF. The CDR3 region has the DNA TGTGCCAGTAGTGTATTGGGACAGGGAGGCGAGCAGTACTTC.

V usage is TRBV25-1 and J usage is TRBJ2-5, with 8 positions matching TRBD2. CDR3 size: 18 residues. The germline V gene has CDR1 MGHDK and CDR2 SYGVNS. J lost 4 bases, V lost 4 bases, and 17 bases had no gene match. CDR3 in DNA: TGTGCCAGCAGTGCCATACCACCGGGACTAGTCGGTGGAGAGACCCAGTACTTC. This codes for CASSAIPPGLVGGETQYF.

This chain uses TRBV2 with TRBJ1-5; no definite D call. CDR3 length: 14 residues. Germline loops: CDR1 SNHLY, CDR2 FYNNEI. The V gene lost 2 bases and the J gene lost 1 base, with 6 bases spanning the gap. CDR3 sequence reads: CASSESTSNQPQHF. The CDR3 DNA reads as TGTGCCAGCAGTGAAAGTACAAGCAATCAGCCCCAGCATTTT.

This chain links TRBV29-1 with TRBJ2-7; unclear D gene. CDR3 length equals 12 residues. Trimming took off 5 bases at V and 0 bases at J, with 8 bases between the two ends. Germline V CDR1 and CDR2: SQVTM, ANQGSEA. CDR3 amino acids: CSVKRASYEQYF. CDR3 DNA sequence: TGCAGCGTTAAGCGAGCCTCCTACGAGCAGTACTTC.

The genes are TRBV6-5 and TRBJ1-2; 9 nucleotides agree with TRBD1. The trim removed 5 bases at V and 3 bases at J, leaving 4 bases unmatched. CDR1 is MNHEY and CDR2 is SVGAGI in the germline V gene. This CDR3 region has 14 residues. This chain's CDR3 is CASSSRQGDYGYTF. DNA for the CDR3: TGTGCCAGCAGTAGTCGACAGGGGGACTATGGCTACACCTTC.

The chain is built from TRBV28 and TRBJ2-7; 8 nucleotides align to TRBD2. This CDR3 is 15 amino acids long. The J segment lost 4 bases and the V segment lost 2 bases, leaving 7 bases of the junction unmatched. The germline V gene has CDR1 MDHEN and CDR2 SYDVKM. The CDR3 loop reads CASSLDAGGIYEQYF. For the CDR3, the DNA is TGTGCCAGCAGTTTAGACGCGGGGGGAATTTACGAGCAGTACTTC.

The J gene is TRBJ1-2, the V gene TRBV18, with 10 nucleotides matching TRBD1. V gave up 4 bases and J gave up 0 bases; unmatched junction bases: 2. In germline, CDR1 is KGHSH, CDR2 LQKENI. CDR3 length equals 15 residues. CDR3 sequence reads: CASSLGTGANYGYTF. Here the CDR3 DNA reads TGTGCCAGCTCACTAGGGACAGGGGCTAACTATGGCTACACCTTC.

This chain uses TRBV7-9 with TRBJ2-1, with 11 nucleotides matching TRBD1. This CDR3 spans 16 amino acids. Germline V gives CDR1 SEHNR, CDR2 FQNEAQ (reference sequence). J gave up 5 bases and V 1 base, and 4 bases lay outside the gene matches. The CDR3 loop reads CASSLGQGQGDNEQFF. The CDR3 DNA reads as TGTGCCAGCAGCTTAGGTCAGGGACAGGGGGACAATGAGCAGTTCTTC.

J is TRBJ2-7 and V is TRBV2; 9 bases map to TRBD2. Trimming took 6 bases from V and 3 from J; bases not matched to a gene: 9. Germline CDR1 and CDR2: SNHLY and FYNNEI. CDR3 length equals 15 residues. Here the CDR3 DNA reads TGTGCCAGCAGACCCAGTAGCGGGAGCCTCTACGAGCAGTACTTC. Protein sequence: CASRPSSGSLYEQYF.

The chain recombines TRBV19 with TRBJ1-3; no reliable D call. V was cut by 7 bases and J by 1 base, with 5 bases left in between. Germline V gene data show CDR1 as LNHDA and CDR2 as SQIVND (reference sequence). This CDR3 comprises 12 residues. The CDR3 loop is CASTLSGNTIYF. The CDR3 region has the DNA TGTGCCAGTACACTTTCTGGAAACACCATATATTTT.

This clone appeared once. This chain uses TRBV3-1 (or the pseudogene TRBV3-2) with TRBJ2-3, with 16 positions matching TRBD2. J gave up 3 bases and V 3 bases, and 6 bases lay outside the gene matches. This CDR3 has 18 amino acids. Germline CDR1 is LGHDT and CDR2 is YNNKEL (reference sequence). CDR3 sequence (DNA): TGTGCCAGCAGCCAGGGGACTAGCGGGAGGGCCCGTACAGATACGCAGTATTTT. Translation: CASSQGTSGRARTDTQYF.